This T cell receptor beta chain was profiled in a study of T-cell memory formation after mild COVID-19 (dated by TCRdb to the early 2020s). At the level of the whole study: Most TCR sequence clusters were specific to one of the two donors. T-cell clones expanding and contracting after mild COVID-19 in two donors were tracked by longitudinal TCRalpha and TCRbeta repertoire sequencing. Two young, previously healthy adult volunteers, one female and one male, were included in the cohort. Study-wide conclusions, independent of this receptor: Some responding clones were found in pre-infection memory, which suggests that pre-existing cross-reactive memory T cells took part in the SARS-CoV-2 response. Only two mild cases were covered in the study, and larger cohorts including severe cases with pre-infection samples were considered necessary. Contracting CD4+ clones appeared mostly in the CM and EM memory subsets, whereas CD8+ clones were enriched in EMRA. Whether the second-wave clones peaking on day 37 were SARS-CoV-2 specific was not confirmed. Clones contracting from day 15 to 85 had balanced CD4/CD8 phenotypes, while a second wave expanding from day 15 to 37 was biased towards CD4+.

This clonotype was counted at least ten times. It lacks a known antigen. Per-nucleotide qualities are absent, and no much larger clonotype sits a single base away. V ends up 2 bases short and J 5 bases short, with an unmatched junction base count of 10. The CDR3 holds 16 amino acids from the cysteine to the phenylalanine. Only the CDR3 DNA stays, 48 bases, in frame from base 1. The germline V gene (reference sequence) provides CDR1 SGHKS and CDR2 YYEKEE. PBMCs were isolated by Ficoll-Paque density gradient centrifugation. Instrument on record: Illumina NovaSeq 6000. cDNA libraries for TCRalpha and TCRbeta were prepared by 5'RACE using constant-segment primers, with sample barcodes and unique molecular identifiers added. RNA was extracted from every sample with Trizol reagent. Amplification of the libraries took two PCR steps, and the second step added a second sample barcode plus Illumina TruSeq adapters. Libraries were sequenced on an Illumina NovaSeq with 2 x 150 bp paired-end reads. For the original study's pipeline: The reads were demultiplexed and collapsed into UMI-guided consensus sequences using migec v1.2.7. Using mixcr v2.1.11, UMI consensuses were aligned to TRA and TRB V and J templates and then assembled into clonotypes. A clonotype was counted as expanded or contracted only when both edgeR and NoisET called the clonotype significant, with the noise models trained on biological replicates. For edgeR calls, a false discovery rate-adjusted p below 0.01 and a log2 fold-change threshold of 1 were applied. As an exploratory analysis of dynamics, PCA with hierarchical clustering was applied to max-normalized trajectories of the 1000 most abundant clonotypes. Separately sequenced CD4+ and CD8+ repertoires were used to assign a CD4 or CD8 phenotype to each responding clone. TCRdb redid the processing of the public reads, applying fastp at Q25 and MiXCR, and retained in-frame beta chains. Rows are unified per CDR3 protein, each entry keeping the most common DNA and genes. Clone size and V and J calls follow TCRdb, not the original study. Here the sample has around 390,000 distinct CDR3 sequences; roughly 15% occur a single time. Roughly a fifth of the sample is taken by the ten largest.

This receptor chain uses TRBV5-5 and TRBJ2-5, with 9 central nucleotides matching TRBD1. Sample: PBMCs or a T cell subset sorted from them (not recorded which). The TCR originated in a man aged 18 to 30 who had mild COVID-19 (a few samples of this study predate the infection). The sample titles of this study are shuffled in the database, so cell type and time point are left out; the donor was told from shared clones. The CDR3 region has the sequence CASSLNRGHDEETQYF. The sequence in DNA is TGTGCCAGCAGCTTAAACAGGGGGCACGATGAGGAGACCCAGTACTTC. Where the CDR3 stops, the reference TRBV5-5 and TRBJ2-5 genes take over; the full variable domain is DAGVTQSPTHLIKTRGQQVTLRCSPISGHKSVSWYQQVLGQGPQFIFQYYEKEERGRGNFPDRFSARQFPNYSSELNVNALLLGDSALYLCASSLNRGHDEETQYFGPGTRLLVL.